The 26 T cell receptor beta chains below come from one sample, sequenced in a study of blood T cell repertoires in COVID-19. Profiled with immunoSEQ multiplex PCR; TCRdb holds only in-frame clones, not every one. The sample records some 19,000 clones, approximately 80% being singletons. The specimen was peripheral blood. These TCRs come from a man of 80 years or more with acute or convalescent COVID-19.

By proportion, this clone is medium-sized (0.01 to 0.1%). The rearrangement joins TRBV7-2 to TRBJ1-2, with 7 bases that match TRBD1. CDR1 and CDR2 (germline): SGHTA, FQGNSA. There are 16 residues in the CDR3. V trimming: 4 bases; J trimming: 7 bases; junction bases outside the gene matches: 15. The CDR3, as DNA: TGTGCCAGCAGCTCCAGATTCGGGGGACAGTCCGCTGGCTACACCTTC. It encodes CASSSRFGGQSAGYTF.

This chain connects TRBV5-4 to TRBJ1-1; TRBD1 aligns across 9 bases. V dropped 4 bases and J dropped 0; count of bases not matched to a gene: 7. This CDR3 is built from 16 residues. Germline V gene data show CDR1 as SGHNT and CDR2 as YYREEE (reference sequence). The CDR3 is CASSRTGVGMNTEAFF. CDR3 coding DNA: TGTGCCAGCAGCAGGACAGGGGTGGGGATGAACACTGAAGCTTTCTTT. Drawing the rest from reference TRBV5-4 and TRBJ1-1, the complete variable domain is ETGVTQSPTHLIKTRGQQVTLRCSSQSGHNTVSWYQQALGQGPQFIFQYYREEENGRGNFPPRFSGLQFPNYSSELNVNALELDDSALYLCASSRTGVGMNTEAFFGQGTRLTVV.

CDR3 coding DNA: TGTGCCAGCTCAGGATACGGACAGGGGAGAAGGGCCTACGAGCAGTACTTC. As protein: CASSGYGQGRRAYEQYF. The V call is TRBV18, the J call TRBJ2-7; TRBD1 matches at 9 bases. V trimming: 5 bases; J trimming: 2 bases; junction bases outside the gene matches: 13. The CDR3 consists of 17 residues. Germline CDR1 reads KGHSH; CDR2 reads LQKENI.

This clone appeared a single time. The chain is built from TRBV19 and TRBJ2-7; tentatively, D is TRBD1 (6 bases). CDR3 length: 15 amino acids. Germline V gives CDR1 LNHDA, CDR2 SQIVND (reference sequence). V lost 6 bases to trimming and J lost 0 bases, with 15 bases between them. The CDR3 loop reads CASSTGYPSSYEQYF. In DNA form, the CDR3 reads TGTGCCAGTAGCACAGGGTACCCGAGCTCCTACGAGCAGTACTTC.

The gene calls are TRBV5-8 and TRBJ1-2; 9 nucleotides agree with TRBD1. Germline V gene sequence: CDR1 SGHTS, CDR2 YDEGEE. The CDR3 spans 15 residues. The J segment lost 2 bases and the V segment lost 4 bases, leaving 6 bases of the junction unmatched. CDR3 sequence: CASSPGQGVNYGYTF. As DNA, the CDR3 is TGTGCCAGCAGCCCGGGACAGGGTGTGAACTATGGCTACACCTTC.

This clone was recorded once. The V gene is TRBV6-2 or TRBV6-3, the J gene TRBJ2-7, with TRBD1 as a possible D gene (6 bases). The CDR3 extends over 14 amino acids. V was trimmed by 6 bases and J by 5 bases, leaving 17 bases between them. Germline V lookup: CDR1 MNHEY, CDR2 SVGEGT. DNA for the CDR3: TGTGCCAGCAGCCGGACCAGGGGAGCAGACGAGCAGTACTTC. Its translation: CASSRTRGADEQYF.

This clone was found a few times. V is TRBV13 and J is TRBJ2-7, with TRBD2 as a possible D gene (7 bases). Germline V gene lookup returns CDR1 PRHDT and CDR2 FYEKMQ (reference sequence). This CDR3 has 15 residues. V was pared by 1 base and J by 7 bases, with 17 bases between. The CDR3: CASSLEGRGEEEQYF. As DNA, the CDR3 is TGTGCCAGCAGCTTAGAGGGGAGGGGGGAAGAGGAGCAGTACTTC.

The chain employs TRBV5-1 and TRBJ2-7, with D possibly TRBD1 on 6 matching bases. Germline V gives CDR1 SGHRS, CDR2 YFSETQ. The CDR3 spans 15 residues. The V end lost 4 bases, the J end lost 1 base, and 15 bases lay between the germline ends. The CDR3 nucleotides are TGCGCCAGCAGCGCAGGACAGAGAATTTCCTACGAGCAGTACTTC. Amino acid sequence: CASSAGQRISYEQYF.

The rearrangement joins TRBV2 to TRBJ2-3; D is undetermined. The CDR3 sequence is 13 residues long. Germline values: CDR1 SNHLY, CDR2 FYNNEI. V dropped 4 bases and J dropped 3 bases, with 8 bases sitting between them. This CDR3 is CASSGERTDTQYF. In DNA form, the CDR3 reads TGTGCCAGCAGTGGAGAGAGAACAGATACGCAGTATTTT.

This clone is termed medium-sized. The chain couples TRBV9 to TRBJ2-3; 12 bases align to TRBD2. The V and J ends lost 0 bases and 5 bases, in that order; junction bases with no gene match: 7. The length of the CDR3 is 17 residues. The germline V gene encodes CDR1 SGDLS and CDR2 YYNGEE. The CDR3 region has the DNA TGTGCCAGCAGCGTAGGTCAACTAGCGGGGGGCCTAGATACGCAGTATTTT. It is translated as CASSVGQLAGGLDTQYF. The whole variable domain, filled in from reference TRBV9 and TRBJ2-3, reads DSGVTQTPKHLITATGQRVTLRCSPRSGDLSVYWYQQSLDQGLQFLIQYYNGEERAKGNILERFSAQQFPDLHSELNLSSLELGDSALYFCASSVGQLAGGLDTQYFGPGTRLTVL.

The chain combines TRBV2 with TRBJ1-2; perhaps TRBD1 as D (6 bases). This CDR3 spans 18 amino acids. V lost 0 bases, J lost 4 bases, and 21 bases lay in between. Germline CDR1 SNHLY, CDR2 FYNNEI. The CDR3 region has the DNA TGTGCCAGCAGTGAAGCGCTCTATGGGGGGGGCGAGGGCTATGGCTACACCTTC. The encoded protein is CASSEALYGGGEGYGYTF.

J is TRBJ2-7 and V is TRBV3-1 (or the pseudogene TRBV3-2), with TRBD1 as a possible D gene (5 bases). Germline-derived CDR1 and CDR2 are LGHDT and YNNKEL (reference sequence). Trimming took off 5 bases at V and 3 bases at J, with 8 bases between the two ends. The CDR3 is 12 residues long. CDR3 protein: CASSSQVYEQYF. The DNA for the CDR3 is TGTGCCAGCAGCTCACAGGTCTACGAGCAGTACTTC.

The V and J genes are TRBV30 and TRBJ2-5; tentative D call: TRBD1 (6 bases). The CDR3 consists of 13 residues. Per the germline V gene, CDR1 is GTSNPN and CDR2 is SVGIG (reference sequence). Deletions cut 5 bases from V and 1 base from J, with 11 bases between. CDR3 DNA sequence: TGTGCCTGGGACAGGAGTATCCAAGAGACCCAGTACTTC. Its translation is CAWDRSIQETQYF. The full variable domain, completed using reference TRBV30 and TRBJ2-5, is SQTIHQWPATLVQPVGSPLSLECTVEGTSNPNLYWYRQAAGRGLQLLFYSVGIGQISSEVPQNLSASRPQDRQFILSSKKLLLSDSGFYLCAWDRSIQETQYFGPGTRLLVL.

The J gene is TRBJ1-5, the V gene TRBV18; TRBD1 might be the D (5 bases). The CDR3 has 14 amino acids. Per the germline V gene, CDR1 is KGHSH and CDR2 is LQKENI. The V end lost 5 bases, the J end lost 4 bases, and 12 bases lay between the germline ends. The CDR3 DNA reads TGTGCCAGCTCAGCGGGACTGAAAAATCAGCCCCAGCATTTT. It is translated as CASSAGLKNQPQHF.

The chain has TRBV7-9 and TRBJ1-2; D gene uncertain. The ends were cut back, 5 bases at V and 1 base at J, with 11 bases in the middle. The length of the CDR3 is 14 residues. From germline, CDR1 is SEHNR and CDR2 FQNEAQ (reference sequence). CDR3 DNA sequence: TGTGCCAGCAGCCAATTTTCGGGTAACTATGGCTACACCTTC. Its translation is CASSQFSGNYGYTF.

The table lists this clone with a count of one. CDR3 sequence reads: CASITMGRGANSPLHF. The CDR3 DNA reads as TGTGCCAGCATCACTATGGGGCGGGGGGCAAATTCACCCCTCCACTTT. The V call is TRBV6-6, the J call TRBJ1-6, with a tentative D call TRBD1 (6 bases). From germline, CDR1 is MNHNY and CDR2 SVGAGI (reference sequence). Trimming cost V 7 bases and J 7 bases, with 20 bases left between them. The CDR3 loop spans 16 amino acids.

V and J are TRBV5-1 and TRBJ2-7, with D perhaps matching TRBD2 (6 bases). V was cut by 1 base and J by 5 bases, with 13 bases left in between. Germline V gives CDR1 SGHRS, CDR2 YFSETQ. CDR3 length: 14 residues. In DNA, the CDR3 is TGCGCCAGCAGCTTGTCGGAGGGTACCAACGAGCAGTACTTC. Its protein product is CASSLSEGTNEQYF.

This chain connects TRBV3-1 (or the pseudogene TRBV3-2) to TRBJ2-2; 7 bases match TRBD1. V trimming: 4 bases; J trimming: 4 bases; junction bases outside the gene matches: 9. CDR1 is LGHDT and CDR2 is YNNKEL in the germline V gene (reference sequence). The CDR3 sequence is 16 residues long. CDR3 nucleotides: TGTGCCAGCAGCCGAAGTACAGGGGCAATCACCGGGGAGCTGTTTTTT. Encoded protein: CASSRSTGAITGELFF.

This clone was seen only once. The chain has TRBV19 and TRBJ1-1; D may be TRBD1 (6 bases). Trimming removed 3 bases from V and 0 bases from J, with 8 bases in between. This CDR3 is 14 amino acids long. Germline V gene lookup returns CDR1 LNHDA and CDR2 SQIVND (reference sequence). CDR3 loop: CASSIRDMNTEAFF. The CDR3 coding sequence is TGTGCCAGTAGTATTCGGGACATGAACACTGAAGCTTTCTTT.

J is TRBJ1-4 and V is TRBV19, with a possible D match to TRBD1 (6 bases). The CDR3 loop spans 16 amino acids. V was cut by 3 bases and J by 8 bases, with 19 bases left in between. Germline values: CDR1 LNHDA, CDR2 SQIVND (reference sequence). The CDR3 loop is CASSMWSGGQAEKLFF. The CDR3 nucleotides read TGTGCCAGTAGTATGTGGAGCGGGGGGCAGGCGGAAAAACTGTTTTTT.

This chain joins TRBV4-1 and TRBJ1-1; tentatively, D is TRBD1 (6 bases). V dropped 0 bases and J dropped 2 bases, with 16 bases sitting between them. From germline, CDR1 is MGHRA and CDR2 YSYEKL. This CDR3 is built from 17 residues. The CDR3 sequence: CASSQEGVGQPNTEAFF. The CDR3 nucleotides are TGCGCCAGCAGCCAAGAGGGGGTCGGACAGCCCAACACTGAAGCTTTCTTT.

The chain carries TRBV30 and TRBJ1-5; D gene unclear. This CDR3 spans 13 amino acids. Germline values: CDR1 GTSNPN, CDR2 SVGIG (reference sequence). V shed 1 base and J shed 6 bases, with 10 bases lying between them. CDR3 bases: TGTGCCTGGAGTGCCCCAGACACTCAGCCCCAGCATTTT. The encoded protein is CAWSAPDTQPQHF.

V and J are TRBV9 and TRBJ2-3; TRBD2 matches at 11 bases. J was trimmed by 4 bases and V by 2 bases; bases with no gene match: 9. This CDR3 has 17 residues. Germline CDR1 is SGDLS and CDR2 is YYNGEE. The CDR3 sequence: CASSVPLAGDSPDTQYF. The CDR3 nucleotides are TGTGCCAGCAGCGTGCCACTAGCGGGGGATTCTCCAGATACGCAGTATTTT.

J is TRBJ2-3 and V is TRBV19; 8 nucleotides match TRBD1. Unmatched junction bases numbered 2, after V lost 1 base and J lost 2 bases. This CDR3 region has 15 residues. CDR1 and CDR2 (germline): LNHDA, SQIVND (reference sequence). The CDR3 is CASSIGQGFTDTQYF. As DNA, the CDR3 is TGTGCCAGTAGTATAGGACAGGGGTTCACAGATACGCAGTATTTT.

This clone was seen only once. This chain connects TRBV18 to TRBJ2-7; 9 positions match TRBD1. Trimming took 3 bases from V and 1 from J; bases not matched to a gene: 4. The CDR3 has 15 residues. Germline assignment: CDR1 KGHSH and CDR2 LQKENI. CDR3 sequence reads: CASSPGQGQSYEQYF. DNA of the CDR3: TGTGCCAGCTCACCCGGACAGGGGCAATCCTACGAGCAGTACTTC.

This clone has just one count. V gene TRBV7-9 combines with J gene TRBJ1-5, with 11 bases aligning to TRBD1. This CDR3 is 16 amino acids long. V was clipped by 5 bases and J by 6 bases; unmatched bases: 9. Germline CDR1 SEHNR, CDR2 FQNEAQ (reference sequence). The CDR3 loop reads CASSPYGTGGIQPQHF. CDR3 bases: TGTGCCAGCAGCCCATACGGGACAGGGGGTATTCAGCCCCAGCATTTT.